The next 23 T cell receptor beta chains were all read from a single sample in a study of lymphopenia after photon versus proton radiotherapy. The method was immunoSEQ multiplex PCR; TCRdb's version includes in-frame clones alone and lacks a portion of them. The sample comprises tens of thousands of clones, about 85% of which are singletons, and over 2% rests with the top ten. The specimen was peripheral blood, collected from a patient treated with photon-based radiotherapy. Receptors were obtained from a man aged 35 to 55 with gastric cancer.

The rearrangement uses TRBV6-6 and TRBJ1-2; 10 bases line up with TRBD1. This CDR3 has 15 amino acids. The V and J ends lost 5 bases and 6 bases, in that order; junction bases with no gene match: 9. Germline CDR1 is MNHNY and CDR2 is SVGAGI (reference sequence). The CDR3 bases are TGTGCCAGCAGTCTAGACAGGGGGCGCGAAAATGGCTACACCTTC. Its translation is CASSLDRGRENGYTF.

This clone was found once. The chain recombines TRBV11-2 with TRBJ1-6; a weak D match, TRBD1 (5 bases). Germline V gene lookup returns CDR1 SGHAT and CDR2 FQNNGV. V was pared by 3 bases and J by 4 bases, with 10 bases between. CDR3 length: 15 amino acids. The CDR3 DNA reads TGTGCCAGCAGCTTTCGGGACGGGTATAATTCACCCCTCCACTTT. Protein product: CASSFRDGYNSPLHF.

The chain employs TRBV7-2 and TRBJ1-5; TRBD1 might be the D (6 bases). V lost 6 bases, J lost 7 bases, and 19 bases lay in between. Germline lookup yields CDR1 SGHTA and CDR2 FQGNSA. This CDR3 has 15 amino acids. The CDR3 here is CASSQGGAGVQPQHF. In nucleotides, the CDR3 is TGTGCCAGCAGTCAAGGAGGGGCAGGGGTACAGCCCCAGCATTTT. Full variable domain (outside the CDR3, taken from reference TRBV7-2 and TRBJ1-5): GAGVSQSPSNKVTEKGKDVELRCDPISGHTALYWYRQSLGQGLEFLIYFQGNSAPDKSGLPSDRFSAERTGGSVSTLTIQRTQQEDSAVYLCASSQGGAGVQPQHFGDGTRLSIL.

The chain employs TRBV11-1 and TRBJ1-1, with TRBD1 identical over 7 bases. The CDR3 is 16 residues long. Trimming at V came to 5 bases and at J to 5 bases, leaving 14 bases not matched to a gene. Per the germline V gene, CDR1 is SGHAT and CDR2 is FQDESV (reference sequence). CDR3 residues: CASSPRLRTGGTEAFF. The CDR3 nucleotides are TGTGCCAGCAGCCCCCGACTGCGGACAGGAGGGACTGAAGCTTTCTTT.

This chain connects TRBV7-8 to TRBJ2-5; D is unresolved. CDR3 length equals 13 residues. The germline CDR1 and CDR2 sequences are SGHVS and FQNEAQ. V gave up 4 bases and J gave up 1 base, with 7 bases separating them. The CDR3 DNA follows: TGTGCCAGCAGCTATGAGACCCAAGAGACCCAGTACTTC. It translates to CASSYETQETQYF.

The CDR3 loop is CSVGGAAGAQPQHF. CDR3 in DNA: TGCAGCGTTGGCGGGGCGGCCGGCGCTCAGCCCCAGCATTTT. The chain combines TRBV29-1 with TRBJ1-5, with D possibly being TRBD1 (5 bases). CDR3 length equals 14 residues. The germline V and J ends were trimmed by 4 bases and 6 bases, with 16 bases remaining between them. Germline lookup yields CDR1 SQVTM and CDR2 ANQGSEA.

This clone has a single count. The chain uses TRBV6-5 and TRBJ1-1; TRBD1 might be the D (5 bases). The CDR3 runs to 14 residues. The V gene's germline CDR1 is MNHEY and CDR2 SVGAGI. Trimming pared 10 bases from V and 5 bases from J, leaving 20 bases between. DNA for the CDR3: TGTGCCACCCGGTCGGGCAGGGAGGGTACTGAAGCTTTCTTT. Translated, it gives CATRSGREGTEAFF.

The chain recombines TRBV9 with TRBJ1-1, with D hard to call. The CDR3 consists of 14 residues. Trimming removed 6 bases from V and 5 bases from J, with 17 bases in between. Germline assignment: CDR1 SGDLS and CDR2 YYNGEE. The CDR3 DNA sequence: TGTGCCAGCACCGAAGGTACTATTCGGACTGAAGCTTTCTTT. Amino acid sequence: CASTEGTIRTEAFF.

This clone was counted only a few times. The chain links TRBV5-5 to TRBJ1-6; 9 bases fit TRBD1. With V trimmed by 2 bases and J by 5 bases, 5 bases remained unmatched. This CDR3 is 16 amino acids long. The germline gives CDR1 SGHKS, CDR2 YYEKEE (reference sequence). In nucleotides, the CDR3 is TGTGCCAGCAGCTTACCGGGACAGGGAGATAATTCACCCCTCCACTTT. Protein product: CASSLPGQGDNSPLHF.

This sequence joins TRBV11-1 and TRBJ2-1; the D gene is possibly TRBD1 (5 bases). Between the trimmed V and J ends, which lost 3 bases and 9 bases, there was a span of 18 bases. From germline, CDR1 is SGHAT and CDR2 FQDESV (reference sequence). The length of the CDR3 is 15 residues. CDR3 sequence: CASSLVAGSFGEQFF. DNA of the CDR3: TGTGCCAGCAGCTTGGTCGCAGGGTCTTTTGGTGAGCAGTTCTTC.

The chain is built from TRBV5-5 and TRBJ1-5; no definite D call. The CDR3 is 13 residues long. Germline V gene sequence: CDR1 SGHKS, CDR2 YYEKEE (reference sequence). Trimming took off 4 bases at V and 6 bases at J, with 11 bases between the two ends. The CDR3 DNA follows: TGTGCCAGCAGCCCGGAGGGTGTTCAGCCCCAGCATTTT. This gives the protein CASSPEGVQPQHF.

The CDR3 spells CSARLAGELFF. As DNA, the CDR3 is TGCAGTGCTAGATTAGCCGGGGAGCTGTTTTTT. The chain carries TRBV20-1 and TRBJ2-2; D call uncertain. The germline V gene has CDR1 DFQATT and CDR2 SNEGSKA (reference sequence). CDR3 length: 11 residues. V lost 2 bases to trimming and J lost 6 bases, with 4 bases between them.

V usage is TRBV27 and J usage is TRBJ1-6; D perhaps matches TRBD1 (5 bases). CDR1 and CDR2 (germline): MNHEY, SMNVEV (reference sequence). CDR3 size: 13 residues. V shed 5 bases and J shed 10 bases, with 12 bases lying between them. DNA for the CDR3: TGTGCCAGCAGTCAGGGTAGTAGATCACCCCTCCACTTT. Translated: CASSQGSRSPLHF.

The V gene is TRBV4-3, the J gene TRBJ2-2; perhaps D is TRBD1 or TRBD2 (5 bases each). The germline V gene encodes CDR1 LGHNA and CDR2 YSLEER. Trimming pared 3 bases from V and 3 bases from J, leaving 8 bases between. CDR3 length equals 14 residues. The CDR3 sequence is CASSHLGDTGELFF. The CDR3 DNA reads as TGCGCCAGCAGCCATTTGGGGGACACCGGGGAGCTGTTTTTT.

The CDR3: CASSVGTVGGSPLHF. Written as DNA, the CDR3 is TGTGCCAGCAGCGTGGGTACCGTTGGGGGTTCACCCCTCCACTTT. The chain combines TRBV9 with TRBJ1-6, with TRBD1 as a possible D gene (5 bases). V was pared by 2 bases and J by 9 bases, with 15 bases between. The CDR3 consists of 15 residues. The germline V gene has CDR1 SGDLS and CDR2 YYNGEE. Full variable domain (rest looked up from reference TRBV9 and TRBJ1-6): DSGVTQTPKHLITATGQRVTLRCSPRSGDLSVYWYQQSLDQGLQFLIQYYNGEERAKGNILERFSAQQFPDLHSELNLSSLELGDSALYFCASSVGTVGGSPLHFGNGTRLTVT.

The chain uses TRBV30 and TRBJ1-5; D gene uncertain. The V end was cut by 0 bases, the J end by 6 bases, with 12 bases between. Germline loops: CDR1 GTSNPN, CDR2 SVGIG (reference sequence). This CDR3 comprises 14 residues. The chain's CDR3 is CAWSVTAWGQPQHF. DNA for the CDR3: TGTGCCTGGAGTGTTACAGCCTGGGGTCAGCCCCAGCATTTT.

The rearrangement uses TRBV4-1 and TRBJ1-5; 7 nucleotides line up with TRBD1. Germline lookup yields CDR1 MGHRA and CDR2 YSYEKL. The length of the CDR3 is 17 residues. With V trimmed by 4 bases and J by 3 bases, 12 bases remained unmatched. CDR3 sequence: CASSLAPTGQLNQPQHF. The CDR3, as DNA: TGCGCCAGCAGCCTAGCCCCGACGGGACAGCTCAATCAGCCCCAGCATTTT.

This rearrangement joins TRBV5-4 to TRBJ1-6, with D maybe TRBD1 (5 bases). The germline V and J ends were trimmed by 0 bases and 5 bases, with 12 bases remaining between them. CDR1 is SGHNT and CDR2 is YYREEE in the germline V gene (reference sequence). The CDR3 contains 16 residues. CDR3 DNA: TGTGCCAGCAGCTTGGGGGACCGACCCAATAATTCACCCCTCCACTTT. It codes for CASSLGDRPNNSPLHF. Full variable domain (outside the CDR3, taken from reference TRBV5-4 and TRBJ1-6): ETGVTQSPTHLIKTRGQQVTLRCSSQSGHNTVSWYQQALGQGPQFIFQYYREEENGRGNFPPRFSGLQFPNYSSELNVNALELDDSALYLCASSLGDRPNNSPLHFGNGTRLTVT.

This clone was observed a handful of times. The chain carries TRBV7-3 and TRBJ1-2; TRBD1 might be the D (5 bases). Deletions cut 4 bases from V and 7 bases from J, with 19 bases between. Germline V gene data show CDR1 as SGHTA and CDR2 as FQGTGA. This CDR3 is 15 amino acids long. CDR3 nucleotides: TGTGCCAGCAGCTCCGACCCTAGGGGTCAGGGTGGCTACACCTTC. Residues: CASSSDPRGQGGYTF.

This clone has more than one count but fewer than ten. The chain couples TRBV27 to TRBJ1-1, with 11 bases matching TRBD1. The CDR3 is 20 amino acids. Germline V gene sequence: CDR1 MNHEY, CDR2 SMNVEV (reference sequence). The V segment lost 5 bases and the J segment 1 base; nucleotides outside the gene matches: 18. CDR3 DNA sequence: TGTGCCAGCAGTACATCCCTGGGACAGGGGGTCCCAATTAGGAACACTGAAGCTTTCTTT. The encoded protein is CASSTSLGQGVPIRNTEAFF.

The rearrangement joins TRBV4-3 to TRBJ2-3; TRBD2 aligns across 8 bases. Germline V gene sequence: CDR1 LGHNA, CDR2 YSLEER. Trimming removed 0 bases from V and 3 bases from J; junction bases left unmatched: 5. The CDR3 extends over 16 amino acids. CDR3 sequence reads: CASSQDRGGGTDTQYF. The CDR3 DNA is TGCGCCAGCAGCCAAGATCGTGGCGGGGGGACAGATACGCAGTATTTT.

The rearrangement links TRBV5-5 to TRBJ2-7, with D perhaps matching TRBD1 (6 bases). Looked up from germline, CDR1 is SGHKS and CDR2 is YYEKEE (reference sequence). Trimming stripped 3 bases from V and 5 bases from J, with 18 bases between. The CDR3 is 15 residues long. The CDR3 DNA follows: TGTGCCAGCAGCTGGCCGGACAGACGAAGCGACGAGCAGTACTTC. It encodes CASSWPDRRSDEQYF.

This rearrangement joins TRBV27 to TRBJ2-7; 7 nucleotides line up with TRBD1. Germline values: CDR1 MNHEY, CDR2 SMNVEV (reference sequence). The CDR3 is 13 amino acids. With 6 bases clipped from V and 2 bases from J, the junction kept 4 bases outside the gene matches. As DNA, the CDR3 is TGTGCCAGCAGGGCCGACAGGGCCTACGAGCAGTACTTC. This translates into CASRADRAYEQYF.